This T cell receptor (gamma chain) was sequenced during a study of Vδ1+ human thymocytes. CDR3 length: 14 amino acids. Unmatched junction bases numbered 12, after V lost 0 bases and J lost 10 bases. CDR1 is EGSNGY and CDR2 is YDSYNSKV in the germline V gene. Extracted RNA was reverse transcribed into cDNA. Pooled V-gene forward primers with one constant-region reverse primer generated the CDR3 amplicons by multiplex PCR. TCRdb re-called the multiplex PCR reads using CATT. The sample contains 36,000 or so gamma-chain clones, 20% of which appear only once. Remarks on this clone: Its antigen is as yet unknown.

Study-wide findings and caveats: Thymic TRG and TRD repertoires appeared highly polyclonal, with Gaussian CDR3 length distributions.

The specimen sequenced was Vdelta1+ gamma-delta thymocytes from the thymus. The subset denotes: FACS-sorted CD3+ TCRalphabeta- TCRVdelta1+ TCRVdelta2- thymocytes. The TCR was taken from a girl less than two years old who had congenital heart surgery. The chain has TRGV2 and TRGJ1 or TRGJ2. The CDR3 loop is CATWDGFGSGKKLF. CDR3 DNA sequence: TGTGCCACCTGGGACGGGTTTGGGTCCGGGAAGAAACTCTTT.